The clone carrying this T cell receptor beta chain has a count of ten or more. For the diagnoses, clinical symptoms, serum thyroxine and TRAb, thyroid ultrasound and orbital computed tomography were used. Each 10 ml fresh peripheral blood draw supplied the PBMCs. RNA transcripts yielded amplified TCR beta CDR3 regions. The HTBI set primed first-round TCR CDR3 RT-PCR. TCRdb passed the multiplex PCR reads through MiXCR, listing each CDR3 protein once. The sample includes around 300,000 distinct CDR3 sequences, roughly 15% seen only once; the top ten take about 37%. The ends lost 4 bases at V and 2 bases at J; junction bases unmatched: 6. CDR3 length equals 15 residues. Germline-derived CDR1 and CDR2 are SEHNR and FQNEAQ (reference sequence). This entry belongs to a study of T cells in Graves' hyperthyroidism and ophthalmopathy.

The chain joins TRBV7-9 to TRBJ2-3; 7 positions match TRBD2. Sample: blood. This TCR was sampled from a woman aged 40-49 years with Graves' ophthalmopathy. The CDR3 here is CASSSSGTFTDTQYF. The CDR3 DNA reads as TGTGCCAGCAGCTCTAGCGGAACCTTCACAGATACGCAGTATTTT.